Below, one TCR beta chain is given with its context. This sample stems from a study of blood T cell repertoires in COVID-19. Across the whole study: The United States, Italy and Spain supplied acute and convalescent COVID-19 samples. PBMCs, B-cell-depleted T cells, or T cells were the source of the cDNA or gDNA that made up the material.

This CDR3 contains 15 residues. The germline V gene has CDR1 SGHRS and CDR2 YFSETQ. Trimming left V 3 bases short and J 2 bases short, with 14 bases between. In the authors' methods: Using reference gene primer amplification, nucleated cell counts were estimated. The method was immunoSEQ multiplex PCR; TCRdb's version includes in-frame clones alone and lacks a portion of them. That table supplies the V and J calls and clone size; D and trimming were determined from the DNA. The sample gives some 100,000 clones, 70% to 90% of which show up once; under 5.5% is in the top ten. The genes are TRBV5-1 and TRBJ1-1; the D gene is possibly TRBD1 (5 bases). Material for sequencing was peripheral blood. The receptor comes from a human donor in a cohort sampled during active COVID-19. The CDR3 sequence: CASSSAGWTNTEAFF. The CDR3 DNA reads TGCGCCAGCAGCTCCGCAGGGTGGACCAACACTGAAGCTTTCTTT.